The 22 T cell receptor beta chains listed next were all sequenced from one sample in a study of sequential checkpoint blockade in melanoma (dated by TCRdb to about 2019). Library construction relied on the immunoSEQ multiplex PCR assay. Held by TCRdb, this immuneACCESS table contains in-frame sequences only and omits some clones. Under half of the omission traces to an unresolved V gene where checked; the cause of the rest is unknown. Across this sample there are about 8,400 clones, with 90% seen only once. Together, the top ten hold approximately 15% of the sample. The treatment or condition label corresponds to: randomized to nivolumab then ipilimumab (arm A) or the reverse (arm B). The sequenced sample was CD8+ T cells sorted from blood (inferred from file names), obtained from a patient given nivolumab and ipilimumab in sequence. All receptors come from a human donor with melanoma.

This chain uses TRBV4-1 with TRBJ1-6; 7 bases match TRBD1. The CDR3 sequence is 15 residues long. The V and J ends lost 4 bases and 8 bases, in that order; junction bases with no gene match: 8. Per germline, CDR1 MGHRA and CDR2 YSYEKL. The chain's CDR3 is CASSRRDSQDSPLHF. The CDR3 coding sequence is TGCGCCAGCAGCCGGCGGGACAGTCAAGATTCACCCCTCCACTTT.

The chain carries TRBV4-3 and TRBJ2-1, with a weak D call TRBD1 (7 bases). This CDR3 is built from 15 residues. V was trimmed by 0 bases and J by 5 bases, leaving 11 bases between them. Germline values: CDR1 LGHNA, CDR2 YSLEER. The chain's CDR3 is CASSQDRRGDNEQFF. CDR3 DNA: TGCGCCAGCAGCCAAGATCGCAGGGGGGACAATGAGCAGTTCTTC.

The chain is built from TRBV6-5 and TRBJ2-7; D might be TRBD1 (6 bases). Trimming pared 0 bases from V and 3 bases from J, leaving 6 bases between. This CDR3 region has 13 residues. The germline V gene has CDR1 MNHEY and CDR2 SVGAGI. CDR3 amino acids: CASSYSQGYEQYF. The DNA of the CDR3 is TGTGCCAGCAGTTACTCACAGGGCTACGAGCAGTACTTC.

J is TRBJ2-7 and V is TRBV7-9, with 7 bases that match TRBD1. The CDR3 totals 14 residues. Germline V CDR1 and CDR2: SEHNR, FQNEAQ (reference sequence). The trim removed 6 bases at V and 6 bases at J, leaving 11 bases unmatched. The CDR3 region is CASRPMGQLSEQYF. For the CDR3, the DNA is TGTGCCAGCAGACCTATGGGACAGCTTAGCGAGCAGTACTTC.

The chain recombines TRBV19 with TRBJ2-7, with a weak D call TRBD1 (6 bases). V gave up 9 bases and J gave up 2 bases, with 17 bases separating them. The CDR3 is 14 residues long. Germline V gives CDR1 LNHDA, CDR2 SQIVND (reference sequence). The CDR3 DNA follows: TGTGCCAGCCAAGGGGGTCCGGGTCCCTACGAGCAGTACTTC. Protein product: CASQGGPGPYEQYF.

The CDR3 sequence: CASSPPTPGLEREQYF. CDR3 nucleotides: TGTGCCAGCTCACCACCAACCCCGGGACTAGAACGCGAGCAGTACTTC. V usage is TRBV18 and J usage is TRBJ2-7; 8 bases align to TRBD2. Germline CDR1 reads KGHSH; CDR2 reads LQKENI. The CDR3 is 16 residues long. J was trimmed by 6 bases and V by 0 bases; bases with no gene match: 10.

The chain recombines TRBV7-9 with TRBJ1-1; D gene ambiguous. The CDR3 has 16 amino acids. V dropped 2 bases and J dropped 5 bases, with 18 bases sitting between them. Germline V gene lookup returns CDR1 SEHNR and CDR2 FQNEAQ (reference sequence). CDR3 protein: CASSLSRIFINTEAFF. The DNA of the CDR3 is TGTGCCAGCAGCTTAAGCAGGATATTTATCAATACTGAAGCTTTCTTT.

The CDR3 region is CASSPGQGNYGYTF. CDR3 DNA sequence: TGTGCCAGCAGCCCGGGACAGGGTAACTATGGCTACACCTTC. The chain recombines TRBV7-9 with TRBJ1-2; 9 bases line up with TRBD1. V was clipped by 5 bases and J by 1 base; unmatched bases: 2. Germline V gives CDR1 SEHNR, CDR2 FQNEAQ (reference sequence). This CDR3 region has 14 residues.

This rearrangement joins TRBV4-1 to TRBJ2-1; D call uncertain. Germline CDR1 reads MGHRA; CDR2 reads YSYEKL. The CDR3 is 12 residues long. The germline V and J ends were trimmed by 6 bases and 5 bases, with 8 bases remaining between them. CDR3 residues: CASSHINNEQFF. Written as DNA, the CDR3 is TGCGCCAGCAGTCACATAAACAATGAGCAGTTCTTC.

This clone occurred a few times. V is TRBV19 and J is TRBJ1-1; tentative D call: TRBD1 (5 bases). The ends were cut back, 6 bases at V and 6 bases at J, with 11 bases in the middle. Germline assignment: CDR1 LNHDA and CDR2 SQIVND (reference sequence). This CDR3 comprises 12 residues. The CDR3 sequence is CASSPGVAEAFF. CDR3 DNA: TGTGCCAGTAGCCCGGGGGTTGCTGAAGCTTTCTTT. Full variable domain (missing parts from reference TRBV19 and TRBJ1-1): DGGITQSPKYLFRKEGQNVTLSCEQNLNHDAMYWYRQDPGQGLRLIYYSQIVNDFQKGDIAEGYSVSREKKESFPLTVTSAQKNPTAFYLCASSPGVAEAFFGQGTRLTVV.

This chain joins TRBV30 and TRBJ1-1; D remains unclear. V lost 0 bases and J lost 3, with 8 bases in between. CDR1 and CDR2 (germline): GTSNPN, SVGIG (reference sequence). The CDR3 totals 13 residues. CDR3 residues: CAWSVLAHTEAFF. The CDR3 DNA reads as TGTGCCTGGAGTGTACTAGCACACACTGAAGCTTTCTTT.

Concerning this clone: Compared with germline, one end of the junction differs, possibly owing to a read error. The chain recombines TRBV11-2 with TRBJ1-2; D is uncertain. Per germline, CDR1 SGHAT and CDR2 FQNNGV. The CDR3 has 11 amino acids. CDR3 region: CASSLGGQAGF. The CDR3 DNA sequence: TGTGCCAGCAGCTTAGGTGGGCAGGCCGGCTTC.

The V gene is TRBV19, the J gene TRBJ1-2; 8 bases match TRBD1. Germline assignment: CDR1 LNHDA and CDR2 SQIVND (reference sequence). There are 13 residues in the CDR3. Trimming took 5 bases from V and 8 from J; bases not matched to a gene: 7. CDR3 sequence: CASSLDRGYGYTF. DNA for the CDR3: TGTGCCAGTAGTCTCGACAGGGGCTACGGCTACACCTTC.

This clone was observed once. The V gene is TRBV21-1, the J gene TRBJ1-2; TRBD1, the D gene given by the table, was not confirmed from the DNA. TRBV21-1 is noted as a pseudogene. The length of the CDR3 is 16 residues. In DNA, the CDR3 is TGTGCCAGCAGCACATTGACAGGGGGTAGGAACTATGGCTACACCTTC. Protein: CASSTLTGGRNYGYTF.

A single count supports this clone. This chain joins TRBV19 and TRBJ2-7; TRBD1 aligns across 8 bases. Germline trimming cut 5 bases from V and 4 bases from J; bases unmatched to any gene: 7. Per germline, CDR1 LNHDA and CDR2 SQIVND (reference sequence). The CDR3 has 14 residues. The CDR3 DNA follows: TGTGCCAGTAGTCCAGGACAGGGTCCGTACGAGCAGTACTTC. Residues: CASSPGQGPYEQYF.

This rearrangement joins TRBV6-5 to TRBJ2-7; TRBD1 matches 9 bases. Germline V gene lookup returns CDR1 MNHEY and CDR2 SVGAGI. J gave up 7 bases and V 6 bases, and 7 bases lay outside the gene matches. The CDR3 loop spans 13 amino acids. The DNA of the CDR3 is TGTGCCAGCAGCCCCGGACAGGGGCGGGAGCAGTACTTC. As protein: CASSPGQGREQYF.

V is TRBV4-2 and J is TRBJ2-7, with D maybe TRBD2 (6 bases). The V gene's germline CDR1 is LGHNA and CDR2 YNFKEQ. The CDR3 has 15 residues. V was pared by 0 bases and J by 3 bases, with 12 bases between. CDR3 region: CASSQDWPGSYEQYV. The CDR3 DNA sequence: TGTGCCAGCAGCCAAGATTGGCCCGGGAGCTACGAGCAGTACGTC.

The chain combines TRBV29-1 with TRBJ2-7, with 9 positions matching TRBD1. The CDR3 is 13 residues long. The V gene's germline CDR1 is SQVTM and CDR2 ANQGSEA. Losses at the gene ends were 4 bases for V and 3 bases for J; bases not matched to a gene: 4. CDR3 nucleotide sequence: TGCAGCGTTGTACAGGGGGCATTCTACGAGCAGTACTTC. It codes for CSVVQGAFYEQYF.

CDR3 sequence: CASAVGQGARNEQFF. The CDR3 DNA sequence: TGTGCCAGCGCCGTAGGGCAGGGGGCGCGAAATGAGCAGTTCTTC. The rearrangement uses TRBV9 and TRBJ2-1; 8 bases line up with TRBD1. This CDR3 has 15 residues. Per the germline V gene, CDR1 is SGDLS and CDR2 is YYNGEE. Germline trimming cut 7 bases from V and 7 bases from J; bases unmatched to any gene: 13.

The rearrangement links TRBV27 to TRBJ1-2; D may be TRBD1 (5 bases). V lost 2 bases, J lost 4 bases, and 20 bases lay in between. Germline V gene sequence: CDR1 MNHEY, CDR2 SMNVEV (reference sequence). The CDR3 has 17 residues. The CDR3 nucleotides read TGTGCCAGCAGTTTAGCGGGAGCCACATTTGGGGGCTATGGCTACACCTTC. This encodes CASSLAGATFGGYGYTF.

The V gene is TRBV11-2, the J gene TRBJ2-7; 8 nucleotides agree with TRBD1. Germline V gives CDR1 SGHAT, CDR2 FQNNGV. This CDR3 has 15 amino acids. Losses at the gene ends were 5 bases for V and 5 bases for J; bases not matched to a gene: 11. The CDR3 region has the DNA TGTGCCAGCAGCATCCAGGGGGCGGTCGGTGACGAGCAGTACGTC. Its protein is CASSIQGAVGDEQYV.

CDR3 coding DNA: TGTGCCAGCAGCTCCACAGGGGGCAATGGCTACACCTTC. As protein: CASSSTGGNGYTF. The genes are TRBV7-9 and TRBJ1-2; 9 bases are shared with TRBD1. Germline CDR1 reads SEHNR; CDR2 reads FQNEAQ (reference sequence). Trimming cost V 4 bases and J 6 bases; bases outside gene matches: 3. This CDR3 comprises 13 residues.